The next 21 T cell receptor beta chains were all read from a single sample in a study of blood T cell repertoires in COVID-19. Measured with immunoSEQ multiplex PCR; TCRdb has only the in-frame clones, and not every one. The sample has 150,000 to 200,000 clones, 84% seen once. Sequenced: peripheral blood. The origin of the receptors is a woman in her 70s with COVID-19, enrolled during active disease.

This clone was seen only once. The chain has TRBV18 and TRBJ1-2, with 8 positions matching TRBD1. CDR1 KGHSH and CDR2 LQKENI come from the germline V gene. The CDR3 has 14 amino acids. V gave up 3 bases and J gave up 5 bases; unmatched junction bases: 5. CDR3 sequence (DNA): TGTGCCAGCTCACCGGACAGGGTGAGGTATGGCTACACCTTC. Amino acids: CASSPDRVRYGYTF.

This clone was detected only a few times. This chain joins TRBV5-5 and TRBJ1-1; TRBD1 is a possible D gene (6 bases). Trimming took 4 bases from V and 4 from J, leaving 14 bases between them. The CDR3 runs to 14 residues. Germline CDR1 and CDR2: SGHKS and YYEKEE (reference sequence). The CDR3: CASSRDIFGTEAFF. The CDR3 DNA reads TGTGCCAGCAGCCGGGACATTTTCGGCACTGAAGCTTTCTTT.

The rearrangement joins TRBV10-2 to TRBJ1-2; the match to TRBD1 covers 11 bases. CDR1 is WSHSY, CDR2 SAAADI, per germline. V was pared by 7 bases and J by 8 bases, with 9 bases of the junction left unmatched. This CDR3 contains 14 residues. CDR3 residues: CASTPGQGVGGYTF. The CDR3 DNA reads as TGCGCCAGCACCCCGGGACAGGGGGTAGGAGGCTACACCTTC.

V usage is TRBV6-5 and J usage is TRBJ2-7; 11 nucleotides align to TRBD2. Trimming at V came to 9 bases and at J to 4 bases, leaving 8 bases not matched to a gene. This CDR3 is built from 14 residues. Germline V gene lookup returns CDR1 MNHEY and CDR2 SVGAGI. The CDR3 spells CASTGTSGNYEQYF. CDR3 nucleotides: TGTGCCAGTACCGGGACTAGCGGAAATTACGAGCAGTACTTC.

The gene calls are TRBV27 and TRBJ2-7; 9 nucleotides match TRBD2. V trimming: 3 bases; J trimming: 2 bases; junction bases outside the gene matches: 5. This CDR3 comprises 15 residues. Germline-derived CDR1 and CDR2 are MNHEY and SMNVEV (reference sequence). Here the CDR3 DNA reads TGTGCCAGCAGTTTTGGGCGGGAGGGCCCCTACGAGCAGTACTTC. Encoded protein: CASSFGREGPYEQYF.

V and J are TRBV5-6 and TRBJ1-1; TRBD1 matches at 12 bases. J lost 4 bases, V lost 4 bases, and 8 bases had no gene match. This CDR3 has 16 amino acids. The germline CDR1 and CDR2 sequences are SGHDT and YYEEEE. CDR3 nucleotide sequence: TGTGCCAGCAGCCGCGGACCGGGACAGGGGGCCACTGAAGCTTTCTTT. As protein: CASSRGPGQGATEAFF.

This clone was observed once. The chain employs TRBV2 and TRBJ2-5, with 10 positions matching TRBD2. V dropped 8 bases and J dropped 2; count of bases not matched to a gene: 2. The germline V gene has CDR1 SNHLY and CDR2 FYNNEI. The CDR3 loop spans 13 amino acids. This CDR3 reads CASGGLAQETQYF. The CDR3 coding sequence is TGTGCCAGCGGGGGACTAGCGCAAGAGACCCAGTACTTC. The whole variable domain, remainder taken from reference TRBV2 and TRBJ2-5, is EPEVTQTPSHQVTQMGQEVILRCVPISNHLYFYWYRQILGQKVEFLVSFYNNEISEKSEIFDDQFSVERPDGSNFTLKIRSTKLEDSAMYFCASGGLAQETQYFGPGTRLLVL.

The chain has TRBV6-5 and TRBJ2-3, with D possibly being TRBD2 (5 bases). V shed 11 bases and J shed 6 bases, with 21 bases lying between them. Germline loops: CDR1 MNHEY, CDR2 SVGAGI. The CDR3 has 14 amino acids. The CDR3 loop reads CAGNPGFNFDTQYF. CDR3 sequence (DNA): TGTGCCGGCAATCCGGGGTTTAACTTCGATACGCAGTATTTT.

The rearrangement links TRBV2 to TRBJ1-5; a possible D gene is TRBD1 (5 bases). V was shortened by 2 bases and J by 2 bases, with 7 bases between the two germline ends. There are 14 residues in the CDR3. Germline V gene lookup returns CDR1 SNHLY and CDR2 FYNNEI. The CDR3, as DNA: TGTGCCAGCAGTGAATCCAGGGGCAATCAGCCCCAGCATTTT. Amino acids: CASSESRGNQPQHF.

The V and J genes are TRBV7-8 and TRBJ1-3; 7 bases align to TRBD1. CDR3 length: 18 residues. J gave up 0 bases and V 0 bases, and 8 bases lay outside the gene matches. Germline CDR1 and CDR2: SGHVS and FQNEAQ. CDR3 sequence reads: CASSLAIGQASSGNTIYF. CDR3 nucleotide sequence: TGTGCCAGCAGCTTAGCGATCGGACAGGCGAGCTCTGGAAACACCATATATTTT. The full variable domain, completed using reference TRBV7-8 and TRBJ1-3, is GAGVSQSPRYKVAKRGQDVALRCDPISGHVSLFWYQQALGQGPEFLTYFQNEAQLDKSGLPSDRFFAERPEGSVSTLKIQRTQQEDSAVYLCASSLAIGQASSGNTIYFGEGSWLTVV.

This clone was found once. V and J are TRBV6-5 and TRBJ2-2, with 10 bases matching TRBD2. This CDR3 region has 16 residues. V gave up 2 bases and J gave up 6 bases; unmatched junction bases: 6. Germline CDR1 is MNHEY and CDR2 is SVGAGI. For the CDR3, the DNA is TGTGCCAGCAGTTACGCGGCTAGCGGGAGTTCCGGGGAGCTGTTTTTT. This gives the protein CASSYAASGSSGELFF.

This clone has just one count. The chain links TRBV24-1 to TRBJ2-3; 9 bases match TRBD1. V dropped 8 bases and J dropped 4; count of bases not matched to a gene: 6. The length of the CDR3 is 14 residues. Per germline, CDR1 KGHDR and CDR2 SFDVKD. The CDR3 DNA reads as TGTGCCACCACTACAGGGGGCGCGGCAGATACGCAGTATTTT. Translation gives CATTTGGAADTQYF.

The genes are TRBV25-1 and TRBJ1-2, with no clear D. The CDR3 totals 15 residues. Germline V CDR1 and CDR2: MGHDK, SYGVNS. The germline V and J ends were trimmed by 0 bases and 8 bases, with 16 bases remaining between them. The CDR3 protein is CASSEYGGKGDGYTF. CDR3 coding DNA: TGTGCCAGCAGTGAATATGGAGGAAAGGGTGACGGCTACACCTTC.

This chain links TRBV6-5 with TRBJ1-2, with TRBD1 matching over 7 bases. CDR3 size: 15 residues. The V gene end was trimmed by 0 bases and the J gene end by 8 bases; junction bases not matched to a gene: 9. The germline CDR1 and CDR2 sequences are MNHEY and SVGAGI. CDR3 nucleotide sequence: TGTGCCAGCAGTTACTCATCAGGGGGAAGGGAAGGCTACACCTTC. Its protein is CASSYSSGGREGYTF.

The chain uses TRBV6-2 or TRBV6-3 and TRBJ1-6; tentatively, D is TRBD1 (6 bases). V dropped 2 bases and J dropped 7 bases, with 9 bases sitting between them. CDR1 and CDR2 (germline): MNHEY, SVGEGT. This CDR3 contains 14 residues. CDR3: CASSYAGANSPLHF. The CDR3 nucleotides are TGTGCCAGCAGTTACGCAGGGGCGAATTCACCCCTCCACTTT.

This clone appeared a single time. CDR3: CASSSPGFSGNTIYF. The CDR3 bases are TGTGCCAGCAGCTCGCCAGGCTTCTCTGGAAACACCATATATTTT. This chain links TRBV7-9 with TRBJ1-3, with unresolved D. The CDR3 is 15 residues long. Germline CDR1 and CDR2: SEHNR and FQNEAQ (reference sequence). The V gene lost 4 bases and the J gene lost 0 bases, with 10 bases spanning the gap.

This rearrangement joins TRBV2 to TRBJ1-5; TRBD1 is a possible D gene (5 bases). This CDR3 comprises 13 residues. CDR1 SNHLY and CDR2 FYNNEI come from the germline V gene. V lost 5 bases to trimming and J lost 7 bases, with 12 bases between them. This CDR3 is CASSLGVEQPQHF. DNA of the CDR3: TGTGCCAGCAGTCTAGGGGTAGAGCAGCCCCAGCATTTT. The complete variable domain, with remaining parts taken from reference TRBV2 and TRBJ1-5, reads EPEVTQTPSHQVTQMGQEVILRCVPISNHLYFYWYRQILGQKVEFLVSFYNNEISEKSEIFDDQFSVERPDGSNFTLKIRSTKLEDSAMYFCASSLGVEQPQHFGDGTRLSIL.

The chain couples TRBV13 to TRBJ2-3; D ambiguous. The germline V and J ends were trimmed by 0 bases and 6 bases, with 7 bases remaining between them. The CDR3 spans 13 residues. Germline CDR1 PRHDT, CDR2 FYEKMQ (reference sequence). Here the CDR3 reads CASSLGARDTQYF. CDR3 DNA: TGTGCCAGCAGCTTAGGGGCGCGGGATACGCAGTATTTT.

The chain has TRBV20-1 and TRBJ2-1; 7 bases match TRBD2. The CDR3 runs to 14 residues. V shed 3 bases, J shed 2 bases, and the junction held 4 bases outside the gene matches. Per the germline V gene, CDR1 is DFQATT and CDR2 is SNEGSKA (reference sequence). Written as DNA, the CDR3 is TGCAGTGCTAGTCCTAGCGGAGCCTACAATGAGCAGTTCTTC. Translated: CSASPSGAYNEQFF.

The rearrangement uses TRBV27 and TRBJ1-2; weak D call: TRBD1 (6 bases). The CDR3 runs to 13 residues. Germline V lookup: CDR1 MNHEY, CDR2 SMNVEV (reference sequence). Trimming cost V 2 bases and J 7 bases, with 11 bases left between them. CDR3 loop: CASSLNRASGYTF. CDR3 nucleotide sequence: TGTGCCAGCAGTTTAAACAGGGCTAGTGGCTACACCTTC.

The rearrangement uses TRBV10-3 and TRBJ1-1; no firm D call. The V end was cut by 0 bases, the J end by 5 bases, with 16 bases between. The germline V gene has CDR1 ENHRY and CDR2 SYGVKD. The CDR3 loop spans 16 amino acids. CDR3 in amino acids: CAISESVITGVTEAFF. The CDR3, as DNA: TGTGCCATCAGTGAGTCAGTTATAACCGGGGTGACTGAAGCTTTCTTT.